The TCR beta chain described here comes from a study of blood T cells in healthy people across ages. Across the whole study: There was about one barcoded beta molecule captured by template switching per two T cells.

Every sample had a minimum of 6 million PBMCs isolated. This CDR3 is built from 15 residues. The germline CDR1 and CDR2 sequences are SGHTA and FQGNSA. V lost 3 bases and J lost 2, with 12 bases in between. This clonotype was seen a few times. Then a second PCR, running about 6 to 12 cycles, was carried out with a sample-barcoded 5' primer and a J-beta primer mix. TCRdb used MiXCR to reprocess the 5' RACE reads, holding one entry per CDR3 protein. The data contain about 1,800,000 distinct CDR3 sequences, under 30% of them singletons. Material: blood. This TCR was sampled from a woman younger than 45 in good health. The V and J genes are TRBV7-2 and TRBJ2-3, with D possibly being TRBD1 or TRBD2 (5 bases each). In DNA form, the CDR3 reads TGTGCCAGCAGCTTCGTTGGGGGTATCACAGATACGCAGTATTTT. It is translated as CASSFVGGITDTQYF.